These 8 T cell receptor beta chains were sequenced from one sample in a study of cytomegalovirus exposure and HLA in healthy donors. The primer mix had 60 Vbeta and 13 Jbeta primers. The table came from immunoSEQ multiplex PCR; TCRdb's copy has only in-frame clones and leaves some out. The sample shows 150,000 to 200,000 clones, roughly three quarters of them seen only once. The sample was PBMCs. The receptor set was obtained from a male donor in good health and CMV-seronegative.

The genes are TRBV6-4 and TRBJ2-2, with D perhaps TRBD2 (7 bases). Germline loops: CDR1 MRHNA, CDR2 SNTAGT. This CDR3 contains 16 residues. Trimming shortened V by 4 bases and J by 5 bases, and 17 bases separated the two germline ends. The CDR3, as DNA: TGTGCCAGCAGTGCCGGGGGGCGACTTTCAACCGGGGAGCTGTTTTTT. Protein: CASSAGGRLSTGELFF.

This chain links TRBV9 with TRBJ2-2; 8 bases are shared with TRBD1. Germline CDR1 SGDLS, CDR2 YYNGEE. There are 14 residues in the CDR3. V dropped 7 bases and J dropped 4; count of bases not matched to a gene: 6. CDR3 bases: TGTGCCAGCGACAGGGGCACGAGCACCGGGGAGCTGTTTTTT. Protein: CASDRGTSTGELFF.

The V call is TRBV5-6, the J call TRBJ2-2; D perhaps matches TRBD1 (6 bases). This CDR3 spans 15 amino acids. In germline, CDR1 is SGHDT, CDR2 YYEEEE. The V end lost 6 bases, the J end lost 4 bases, and 16 bases lay between the germline ends. CDR3 DNA: TGTGCCAGCACCCCTGGGGGCCCTAGCACCGGGGAGCTGTTTTTT. Translation gives CASTPGGPSTGELFF.

The rearrangement joins TRBV5-6 to TRBJ2-7, with D uncertain. Germline V gene lookup returns CDR1 SGHDT and CDR2 YYEEEE. V was cut by 0 bases and J by 4 bases, with 11 bases left in between. The CDR3 runs 14 residues. CDR3 amino acids: CASSLEAATYEQYF. Written as DNA, the CDR3 is TGTGCCAGCAGCTTGGAGGCGGCGACGTACGAGCAGTACTTC.

The chain has TRBV5-6 and TRBJ1-3; 9 positions agree with TRBD1. The CDR3 totals 15 residues. The junction had 3 bases not matched to a gene; V was cut back by 3 bases and J by 2 bases. Germline V lookup: CDR1 SGHDT, CDR2 YYEEEE. The CDR3 reads CASSWGTGTGNTIYF. Written as DNA, the CDR3 is TGTGCCAGCAGCTGGGGGACAGGGACTGGAAACACCATATATTTT.

J is TRBJ2-1 and V is TRBV9; a weak D match, TRBD2 (6 bases). V was pared by 3 bases and J by 5 bases, with 12 bases between. CDR3 length: 14 amino acids. Germline V gene data show CDR1 as SGDLS and CDR2 as YYNGEE. In nucleotides, the CDR3 is TGTGCCAGCAGCGGGTCTAGCGCCCACAATGAGCAGTTCTTC. Translating it yields CASSGSSAHNEQFF.

This chain links TRBV7-9 with TRBJ1-1, with D hard to call. V was pared by 5 bases and J by 6 bases, with 16 bases between. This CDR3 has 14 residues. In germline, CDR1 is SEHNR, CDR2 FQNEAQ (reference sequence). The CDR3 loop reads CASSPESVVAEAFF. The CDR3 region has the DNA TGTGCCAGCAGCCCAGAAAGTGTGGTGGCTGAAGCTTTCTTT.

As concerns this clone: The junction departs from the called germline gene at one end, perhaps through a read error. This chain links TRBV7-9 with TRBJ2-3; 13 bases map to TRBD2. Germline values: CDR1 SEHNR, CDR2 FQNEAQ (reference sequence). The CDR3 is made up of 16 amino acids. In DNA form, the CDR3 reads TGTTCCAGCAGCTCAGGACTAGCGGGAGTTGTAGATACGCAGTATTTT. The encoded protein is CSSSSGLAGVVDTQYF.